Listed below are T cell receptor beta chains from one sample, sequenced in a study of blood T cell repertoires in COVID-19. Sequenced by immunoSEQ multiplex PCR; TCRdb stores in-frame clones only, minus some. The repertoire holds about 210,000 clones, around nine tenths seen once, with 3% to 3.5% in the top ten. The specimen sequenced was peripheral blood. These receptors were obtained from a man aged 60 to 75 with acute or convalescent COVID-19. Both conserved end residues are part of each CDR3. A D gene is named only where the DNA matches it firmly. The listing skips clone size in some rows; elsewhere it reads once, few, many or a size class.

D gene: -; clone size: -; J gene: TRBJ2-5; V gene: TRBV2; CDR3 length: 12; CDR3 DNA: TGTGCCAGCAGCGGGGTCCAAGAGACCCAGTACTTC; CDR3 protein: CASSGVQETQYF
D gene: TRBD1; clone size: once; J gene: TRBJ1-2; V gene: TRBV7-9; CDR3 length: 18; CDR3 DNA: TGTGCCAGCAGCTTAGATGGGACAGGGGGCGTTCCCCCCTATGGCTACACCTTC; CDR3 protein: CASSLDGTGGVPPYGYTF
D gene: -; clone size: -; J gene: TRBJ1-2; V gene: TRBV12-3/TRBV12-4; CDR3 length: 13; CDR3 DNA: TGTGCCAGCAGACCCCAGGGATCCTATGGCTACACCTTC; CDR3 protein: CASRPQGSYGYTF
D gene: TRBD2; clone size: -; J gene: TRBJ2-5; V gene: TRBV9; CDR3 length: 17; CDR3 DNA: TGTGCCAGCAGCGCCGGGACTAGCGGGGGCTTGCAAGAGACCCAGTACTTC; CDR3 protein: CASSAGTSGGLQETQYF
D gene: -; clone size: -; J gene: TRBJ1-6; V gene: TRBV6-5; CDR3 length: 13; CDR3 DNA: TGTGCCAGCAGTTACCGGGACACCCCGGCCCTCCACTTT; CDR3 protein: CASSYRDTPALHF
D gene: -; clone size: -; J gene: TRBJ2-2; V gene: TRBV29-1; CDR3 length: 13; CDR3 DNA: TGCAGCGTTTCCGGGGGAAACACCGGGGAGCTGTTTTTT; CDR3 protein: CSVSGGNTGELFF
D gene: TRBD2; clone size: -; J gene: TRBJ2-1; V gene: TRBV3-1/TRBV3-2; CDR3 length: 16; CDR3 DNA: TGTGCCAGCAGCCAATTGGCTAGCGGGGGGTACAATGAGCAGTTCTTC; CDR3 protein: CASSQLASGGYNEQFF
D gene: TRBD1; clone size: once; J gene: TRBJ2-5; V gene: TRBV9; CDR3 length: 17; CDR3 DNA: TGTGCCAGCAGCGTAGACGGGCCACAGGGGGCCCAAGAGACCCAGTACTTC; CDR3 protein: CASSVDGPQGAQETQYF
D gene: -; clone size: -; J gene: TRBJ2-3; V gene: TRBV29-1; CDR3 length: 14; CDR3 DNA: TGCAGCGTTGAGTACGGAGCCTACACAGATACGCAGTATTTT; CDR3 protein: CSVEYGAYTDTQYF
D gene: -; clone size: -; J gene: TRBJ1-1; V gene: TRBV28; CDR3 length: 14; CDR3 DNA: TGTGCCAGCAGACTACCCGGACAGAACACTGAAGCTTTCTTT; CDR3 protein: CASRLPGQNTEAFF
D gene: -; clone size: -; J gene: TRBJ2-5; V gene: TRBV6-5; CDR3 length: 12; CDR3 DNA: TGTGCCAGCAGTCCTCTCCCAGAGACCCAGTACTTC; CDR3 protein: CASSPLPETQYF
D gene: -; clone size: -; J gene: TRBJ2-7; V gene: TRBV7-8; CDR3 length: 16; CDR3 DNA: TGTGCCAGCAGCTTAGGAGCCAGGGGAACTTCCTACGAGCAGTACTTC; CDR3 protein: CASSLGARGTSYEQYF
D gene: -; clone size: -; J gene: TRBJ1-1; V gene: TRBV9; CDR3 length: 13; CDR3 DNA: TGTGCCAGCCAACAGAGCATGAACACTGAAGCTTTCTTT; CDR3 protein: CASQQSMNTEAFF
D gene: -; clone size: -; J gene: TRBJ1-1; V gene: TRBV18; CDR3 length: 14; CDR3 DNA: TGTGCCAGCTCAGTACCGCCACAGAACACTGAAGCTTTCTTT; CDR3 protein: CASSVPPQNTEAFF
D gene: -; clone size: once; J gene: TRBJ1-2; V gene: TRBV28; CDR3 length: 17; CDR3 DNA: TGTGCCAGCAGTACCGGACAGTTCCACGATTTAAACTATGGCTACACCTTC; CDR3 protein: CASSTGQFHDLNYGYTF
D gene: TRBD1; clone size: -; J gene: TRBJ2-7; V gene: TRBV7-3; CDR3 length: 16; CDR3 DNA: TGTGCCAGCAGCTTTTCATCTGTGGGACAGGTCGGCGAGCAGTACTTC; CDR3 protein: CASSFSSVGQVGEQYF
D gene: TRBD1; clone size: -; J gene: TRBJ1-2; V gene: TRBV7-9; CDR3 length: 16; CDR3 DNA: TGTGCCAGCAGCTTAGGTCAGGCGCAGGGGGCGAGGGGCTACACCTTC; CDR3 protein: CASSLGQAQGARGYTF
D gene: -; clone size: -; J gene: TRBJ2-3; V gene: TRBV6-5; CDR3 length: 11; CDR3 DNA: TGTGCCAGCGGGGGGTGGGATACGCAGTATTTT; CDR3 protein: CASGGWDTQYF
D gene: TRBD1; clone size: -; J gene: TRBJ1-6; V gene: TRBV7-2; CDR3 length: 14; CDR3 DNA: TGTGCCAGCAGACGGGACAGCTCTAATTCACCCCTCCACTTT; CDR3 protein: CASRRDSSNSPLHF
D gene: -; clone size: -; J gene: TRBJ2-1; V gene: TRBV6-5; CDR3 length: 12; CDR3 DNA: TGTGCCAGCCAGGGCGGCTACAATGAGCAGTTCTTC; CDR3 protein: CASQGGYNEQFF
D gene: -; clone size: -; J gene: TRBJ1-1; V gene: TRBV19; CDR3 length: 16; CDR3 DNA: TGTGCCAGTACCACACGATTACCAGGGCGGCGTACTGAAGCTTTCTTT; CDR3 protein: CASTTRLPGRRTEAFF
D gene: -; clone size: -; J gene: TRBJ1-6; V gene: TRBV7-6; CDR3 length: 19; CDR3 DNA: TGTGCCAGCAGCTTAGGTCGCGGAGGAGGTTCAGGCAGTAATTCACCCCTCCACTTT; CDR3 protein: CASSLGRGGGSGSNSPLHF
D gene: TRBD1; clone size: -; J gene: TRBJ1-1; V gene: TRBV10-3; CDR3 length: 13; CDR3 DNA: TGTGCCATCAGGGCAGGGGGATACCTCTCCGCTTTCTTT; CDR3 protein: CAIRAGGYLSAFF
D gene: -; clone size: -; J gene: TRBJ2-5; V gene: TRBV28; CDR3 length: 15; CDR3 DNA: TGTGCCAGCAGGCCGAGGACAGCAAACCAAGAGACCCAGTACTTC; CDR3 protein: CASRPRTANQETQYF
D gene: TRBD1; clone size: -; J gene: TRBJ1-2; V gene: TRBV19; CDR3 length: 17; CDR3 DNA: TGTGCCAGTAGTGTCCCAAACCGACAGGGCCTCAACTATGGCTACACCTTC; CDR3 protein: CASSVPNRQGLNYGYTF
D gene: -; clone size: -; J gene: TRBJ1-5; V gene: TRBV15; CDR3 length: 17; CDR3 DNA: TGTGCCACCAGCAGAGATTTAGGAGGGTATAGCAATCAGCCCCAGCATTTT; CDR3 protein: CATSRDLGGYSNQPQHF
D gene: -; clone size: -; J gene: TRBJ1-3; V gene: TRBV25-1; CDR3 length: 17; CDR3 DNA: TGTGCCAGCAGTGAATGGGGAGGGCAGGGTGCTGGAAACACCATATATTTT; CDR3 protein: CASSEWGGQGAGNTIYF
D gene: -; clone size: -; J gene: TRBJ2-7; V gene: TRBV20-1; CDR3 length: 16; CDR3 DNA: TGCAGTGCTATTGACAGCCTTAAAAACCCGACAGCCGAGCAGTACTTC; CDR3 protein: CSAIDSLKNPTAEQYF
D gene: TRBD2; clone size: -; J gene: TRBJ2-3; V gene: TRBV19; CDR3 length: 17; CDR3 DNA: TGTGCCAGTAGTATCCCGGGACTAGCGGGGGGGCCAGATACGCAGTATTTT; CDR3 protein: CASSIPGLAGGPDTQYF
D gene: -; clone size: -; J gene: TRBJ1-2; V gene: TRBV28; CDR3 length: 15; CDR3 DNA: TGTGCCAGCAGTTCGAACAGGATTTGGGACTATGGCTACACCTTC; CDR3 protein: CASSSNRIWDYGYTF
D gene: -; clone size: once; J gene: TRBJ1-1; V gene: TRBV6-1; CDR3 length: 14; CDR3 DNA: TGTGCCAGCAGTGACGTAGCAGGGCGCACTGAAGCTTTCTTT; CDR3 protein: CASSDVAGRTEAFF
D gene: TRBD2; clone size: -; J gene: TRBJ2-5; V gene: TRBV3-1/TRBV3-2; CDR3 length: 17; CDR3 DNA: TGTGCCAGCAGCCGGAATCCGGGGGGAGTTAGGGTGGAGACCCAGTACTTC; CDR3 protein: CASSRNPGGVRVETQYF
D gene: TRBD1; clone size: many; J gene: TRBJ1-2; V gene: TRBV18; CDR3 length: 15; CDR3 DNA: TGTGCCAGCTCACCTTCGACAGGGCAGGGATATGGCTACACCTTC; CDR3 protein: CASSPSTGQGYGYTF
D gene: TRBD2; clone size: -; J gene: TRBJ2-1; V gene: TRBV7-2; CDR3 length: 16; CDR3 DNA: TGTGCCAGCAGCCCCTCCCGGCGGGGGGCCTACAATGAGCAGTTCTTC; CDR3 protein: CASSPSRRGAYNEQFF
D gene: TRBD1; clone size: -; J gene: TRBJ2-7; V gene: TRBV23-1; CDR3 length: 16; CDR3 DNA: TGCGCCAGCAGTCAAGCCCGGGACAGGGGGCCCTACGAGCAGTACTTC; CDR3 protein: CASSQARDRGPYEQYF
D gene: TRBD1; clone size: -; J gene: TRBJ1-2; V gene: TRBV2; CDR3 length: 14; CDR3 DNA: TGTGCCAGCAGTCTTGGACAGGGAGGCTATGGCTACACCTTC; CDR3 protein: CASSLGQGGYGYTF
D gene: TRBD1; clone size: -; J gene: TRBJ1-3; V gene: TRBV9; CDR3 length: 18; CDR3 DNA: TGTGCCAGCAGCCCCCTCCCGGGACAGGCGATCTCTGGAAACACCATATATTTT; CDR3 protein: CASSPLPGQAISGNTIYF
D gene: -; clone size: few; J gene: TRBJ1-3; V gene: TRBV6-1; CDR3 length: 17; CDR3 DNA: TGTGCCAGCACTGAGTCCAGGGAGGGTTACTCTGGAAACACCATATATTTT; CDR3 protein: CASTESREGYSGNTIYF
D gene: -; clone size: -; J gene: TRBJ1-1; V gene: TRBV14; CDR3 length: 14; CDR3 DNA: TGTGCCAGCAGCCAAGTGCTGGGGGGCACTGAAGCTTTCTTT; CDR3 protein: CASSQVLGGTEAFF
D gene: -; clone size: -; J gene: TRBJ2-7; V gene: TRBV27; CDR3 length: 13; CDR3 DNA: TGTGCCAGCAGTTTTGGGGGCCTTTACGAGCAGTACTTC; CDR3 protein: CASSFGGLYEQYF
D gene: -; clone size: -; J gene: TRBJ1-2; V gene: TRBV3-1/TRBV3-2; CDR3 length: 17; CDR3 DNA: TGTGCCAGCAGCCAAGAGGGGAGGTTAATAACTAACTATGGCTACACCTTC; CDR3 protein: CASSQEGRLITNYGYTF
D gene: -; clone size: -; J gene: TRBJ1-2; V gene: TRBV2; CDR3 length: 13; CDR3 DNA: TGTGCCAGTTCGGGGGTTTCTAACTATGGCTACACCTTC; CDR3 protein: CASSGVSNYGYTF
D gene: -; clone size: -; J gene: TRBJ2-5; V gene: TRBV6-5; CDR3 length: 14; CDR3 DNA: TGTGCCAGCAGTTACTCCCCAGGCCAAGAGACCCAGTACTTC; CDR3 protein: CASSYSPGQETQYF
D gene: TRBD1; clone size: -; J gene: TRBJ2-3; V gene: TRBV10-2; CDR3 length: 17; CDR3 DNA: TGCGCCAGCAGCGGAGGGCGGACAGGGATCAGTGCAGATACGCAGTATTTT; CDR3 protein: CASSGGRTGISADTQYF